The clone carrying this T cell receptor (beta chain) was observed many times. What it binds is unknown. The data stem from a study of spatial heterogeneity in lung cancer. Time point indicated: sample taken at primary tumor resection. V was shortened by 4 bases and J by 2 bases, with 15 bases between the two germline ends. Germline V gene lookup returns CDR1 LGHNA and CDR2 YSLEER. This CDR3 is 16 amino acids long. Study-level findings and limits: Ubiquitous expanded tumor TCRs were observed in blood more at resection than follow-up.

TCRdb re-called the 5' RACE reads through MiXCR, storing one row per CDR3 protein. The data hold 20,000 to 25,000 distinct CDR3 sequences, with around 4.3% observed a single time. The sample was PBMCs, taken at surgery. The source is a male donor with early-stage non-small cell lung cancer. V is TRBV4-3 and J is TRBJ2-1, with D perhaps being TRBD1 or TRBD2 (6 bases each). CDR3 DNA: TGCGCCAGCAGCCTCCGAGGGGGGAGAACCTACAATGAGCAGTTCTTC. Protein: CASSLRGGRTYNEQFF.